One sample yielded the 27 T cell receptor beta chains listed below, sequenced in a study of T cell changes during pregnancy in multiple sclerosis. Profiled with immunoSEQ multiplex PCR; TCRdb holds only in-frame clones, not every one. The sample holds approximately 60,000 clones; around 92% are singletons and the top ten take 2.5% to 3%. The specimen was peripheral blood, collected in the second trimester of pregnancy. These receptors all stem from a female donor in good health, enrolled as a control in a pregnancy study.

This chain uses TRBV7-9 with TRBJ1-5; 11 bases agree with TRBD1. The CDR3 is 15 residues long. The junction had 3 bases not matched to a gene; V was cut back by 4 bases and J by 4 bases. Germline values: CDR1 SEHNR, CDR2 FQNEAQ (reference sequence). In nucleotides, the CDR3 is TGTGCCAGCAGCTCCGGGACAGGGGGGAATCAGCCCCAGCATTTT. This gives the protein CASSSGTGGNQPQHF.

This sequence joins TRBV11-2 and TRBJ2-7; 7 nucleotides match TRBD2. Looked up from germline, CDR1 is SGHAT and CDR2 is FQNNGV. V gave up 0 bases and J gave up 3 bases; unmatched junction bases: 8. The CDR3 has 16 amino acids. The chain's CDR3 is CASSLDLPSGSYEQYF. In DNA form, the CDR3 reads TGTGCCAGCAGCTTAGATCTGCCTAGCGGCAGCTACGAGCAGTACTTC.

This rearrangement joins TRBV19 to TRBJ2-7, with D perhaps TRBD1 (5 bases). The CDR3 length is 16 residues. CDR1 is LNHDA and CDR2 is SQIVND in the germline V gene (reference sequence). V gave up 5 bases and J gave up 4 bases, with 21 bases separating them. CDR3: CASSSPLGAKGYEQYF. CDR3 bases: TGTGCCAGTAGTTCACCCCTTGGGGCGAAGGGTTACGAGCAGTACTTC.

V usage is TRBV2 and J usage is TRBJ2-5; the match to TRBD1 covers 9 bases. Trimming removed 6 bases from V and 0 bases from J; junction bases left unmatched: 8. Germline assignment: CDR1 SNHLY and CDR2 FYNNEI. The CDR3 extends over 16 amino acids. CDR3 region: CASRGQGPAYQETQYF. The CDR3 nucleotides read TGTGCCAGCAGAGGACAGGGGCCCGCGTACCAAGAGACCCAGTACTTC.

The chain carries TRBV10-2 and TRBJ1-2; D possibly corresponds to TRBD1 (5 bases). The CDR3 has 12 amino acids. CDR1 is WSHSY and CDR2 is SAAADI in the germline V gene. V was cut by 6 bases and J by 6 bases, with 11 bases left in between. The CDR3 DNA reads TGCGCCAGCAGGGCAGGGCGAGATGGCTACACCTTC. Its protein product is CASRAGRDGYTF.

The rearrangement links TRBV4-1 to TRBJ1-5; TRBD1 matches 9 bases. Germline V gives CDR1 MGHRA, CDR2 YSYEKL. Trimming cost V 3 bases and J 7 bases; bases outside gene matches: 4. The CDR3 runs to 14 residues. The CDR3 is CASSHTGGEQPQHF. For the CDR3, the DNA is TGCGCCAGCAGCCACACAGGGGGCGAGCAGCCCCAGCATTTT.

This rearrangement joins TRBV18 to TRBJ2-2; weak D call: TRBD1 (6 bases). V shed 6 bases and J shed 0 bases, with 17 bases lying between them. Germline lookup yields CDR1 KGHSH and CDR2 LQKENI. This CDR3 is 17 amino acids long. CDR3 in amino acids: CASSLGQQGANTGELFF. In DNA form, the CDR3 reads TGTGCCAGCTCTCTAGGACAACAGGGCGCGAACACCGGGGAGCTGTTTTTT.

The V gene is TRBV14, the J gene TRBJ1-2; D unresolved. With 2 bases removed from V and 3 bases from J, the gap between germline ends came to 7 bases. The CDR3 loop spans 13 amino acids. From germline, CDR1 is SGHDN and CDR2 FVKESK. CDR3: CASSQQAYYGYTF. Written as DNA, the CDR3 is TGTGCCAGCAGCCAACAGGCTTACTATGGCTACACCTTC.

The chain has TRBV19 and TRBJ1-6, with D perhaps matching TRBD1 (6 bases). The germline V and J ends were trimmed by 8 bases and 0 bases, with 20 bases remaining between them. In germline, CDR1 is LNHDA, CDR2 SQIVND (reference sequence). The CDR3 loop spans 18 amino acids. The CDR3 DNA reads TGTGCCAGTCCGCGTCGGGACAATAGAAGCTCCTATAATTCACCCCTCCACTTT. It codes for CASPRRDNRSSYNSPLHF.

CDR3 sequence: CASSFSGTSGMNEQFF. CDR3 nucleotides: TGTGCCAGCAGCTTTTCCGGGACTAGCGGGATGAATGAGCAGTTCTTC. The chain has TRBV7-3 and TRBJ2-1, with 13 bases lining up with TRBD2. In germline, CDR1 is SGHTA, CDR2 FQGTGA. This CDR3 comprises 16 residues. V shed 3 bases and J 7 bases; nucleotides not matched to a gene: 6. The complete variable domain, with remaining parts taken from reference TRBV7-3 and TRBJ2-1, reads GAGVSQTPSNKVTEKGKYVELRCDPISGHTALYWYRQSLGQGPEFLIYFQGTGAADDSGLPNDRFFAVRPEGSVSTLKIQRTERGDSAVYLCASSFSGTSGMNEQFFGPGTRLTVL.

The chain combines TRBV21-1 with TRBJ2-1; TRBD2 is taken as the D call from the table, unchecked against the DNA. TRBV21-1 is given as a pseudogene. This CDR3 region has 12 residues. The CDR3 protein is CASSSGDNEQFF. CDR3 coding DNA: TGTGCCAGCAGCAGTGGAGACAATGAGCAGTTCTTC.

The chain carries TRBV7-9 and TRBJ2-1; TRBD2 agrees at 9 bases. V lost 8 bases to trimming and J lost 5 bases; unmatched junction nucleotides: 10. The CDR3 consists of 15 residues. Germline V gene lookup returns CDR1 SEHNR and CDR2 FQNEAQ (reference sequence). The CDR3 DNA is TGTGCCAGCGGAAAGACTAGCGGCATCAACAATGAGCAGTTCTTC. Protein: CASGKTSGINNEQFF. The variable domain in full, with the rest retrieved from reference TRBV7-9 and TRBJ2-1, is DTGVSQNPRHKITKRGQNVTFRCDPISEHNRLYWYRQTLGQGPEFLTYFQNEAQLEKSRLLSDRFSAERPKGSFSTLEIQRTEQGDSAMYLCASGKTSGINNEQFFGPGTRLTVL.

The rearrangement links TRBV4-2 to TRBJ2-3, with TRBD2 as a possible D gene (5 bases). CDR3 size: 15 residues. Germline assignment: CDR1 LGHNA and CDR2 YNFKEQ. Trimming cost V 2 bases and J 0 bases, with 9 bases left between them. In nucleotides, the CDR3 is TGTGCCAGCAGCCAACTCGGGGATAGCACAGATACGCAGTATTTT. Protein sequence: CASSQLGDSTDTQYF.

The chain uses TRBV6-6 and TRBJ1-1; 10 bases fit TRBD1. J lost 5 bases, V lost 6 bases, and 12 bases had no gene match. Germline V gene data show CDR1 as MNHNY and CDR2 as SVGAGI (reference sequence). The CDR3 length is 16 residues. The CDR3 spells CASSPDRGGPNTEAFF. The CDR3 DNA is TGTGCCAGCAGCCCGGACAGGGGGGGCCCAAATACTGAAGCTTTCTTT.

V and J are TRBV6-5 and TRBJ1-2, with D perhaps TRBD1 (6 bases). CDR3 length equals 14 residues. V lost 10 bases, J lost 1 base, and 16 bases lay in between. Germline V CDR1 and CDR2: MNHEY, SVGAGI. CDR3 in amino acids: CATTPGGNNYGYTF. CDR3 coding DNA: TGTGCCACCACTCCGGGGGGCAATAACTATGGCTACACCTTC.

The CDR3 bases are TGTGCCAGCAGCCAGGGACTACGCTCCTACAATGAGCAGTTCTTC. The encoded protein is CASSQGLRSYNEQFF. The chain combines TRBV6-1 with TRBJ2-1; TRBD2 agrees at 7 bases. Germline CDR1 MNHNS, CDR2 SASEGT. This CDR3 region has 15 residues. J was trimmed by 0 bases and V by 6 bases; bases with no gene match: 5.

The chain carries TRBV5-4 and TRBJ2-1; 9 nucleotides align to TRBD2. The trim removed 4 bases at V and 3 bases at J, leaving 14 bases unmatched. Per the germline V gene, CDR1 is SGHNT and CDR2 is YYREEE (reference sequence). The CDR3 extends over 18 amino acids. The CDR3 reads CASSPRASASGVYNEQFF. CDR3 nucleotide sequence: TGTGCCAGCAGCCCGCGCGCCTCGGCTAGCGGGGTCTACAATGAGCAGTTCTTC.

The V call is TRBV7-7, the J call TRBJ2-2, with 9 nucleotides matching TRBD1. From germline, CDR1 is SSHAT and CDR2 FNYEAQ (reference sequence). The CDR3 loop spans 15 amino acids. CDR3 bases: TGTGCTAGCCGTCCGGGACAGGGTTGGACCGGGGAGCTGTTTTTT. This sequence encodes CASRPGQGWTGELFF.

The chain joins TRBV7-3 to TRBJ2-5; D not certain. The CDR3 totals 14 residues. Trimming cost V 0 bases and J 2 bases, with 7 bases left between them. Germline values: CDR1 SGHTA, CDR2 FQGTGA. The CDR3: CASSLTGSQETQYF. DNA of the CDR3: TGTGCCAGCAGCTTAACTGGCAGTCAAGAGACCCAGTACTTC.

CDR3 in DNA: TGTGCCAGCAGCCACGACAGGGGTCAGAATCAGCCCCAGCATTTT. It specifies CASSHDRGQNQPQHF. The chain uses TRBV27 and TRBJ1-5; 8 bases match TRBD1. There are 15 residues in the CDR3. V trimming: 6 bases; J trimming: 4 bases; junction bases outside the gene matches: 8. Germline V gene data show CDR1 as MNHEY and CDR2 as SMNVEV (reference sequence).

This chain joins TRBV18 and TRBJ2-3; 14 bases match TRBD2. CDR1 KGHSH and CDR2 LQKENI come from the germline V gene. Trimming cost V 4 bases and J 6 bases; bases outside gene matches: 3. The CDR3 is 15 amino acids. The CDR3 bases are TGTGCCAGCTCACAGGGACTAGCGGGAGCTGATACGCAGTATTTT. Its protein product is CASSQGLAGADTQYF.

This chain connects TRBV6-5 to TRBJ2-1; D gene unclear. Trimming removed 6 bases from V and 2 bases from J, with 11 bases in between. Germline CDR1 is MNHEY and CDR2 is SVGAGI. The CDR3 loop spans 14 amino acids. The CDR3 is CASSRGFAYNEQFF. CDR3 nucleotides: TGTGCCAGCAGCAGAGGTTTCGCCTACAATGAGCAGTTCTTC.

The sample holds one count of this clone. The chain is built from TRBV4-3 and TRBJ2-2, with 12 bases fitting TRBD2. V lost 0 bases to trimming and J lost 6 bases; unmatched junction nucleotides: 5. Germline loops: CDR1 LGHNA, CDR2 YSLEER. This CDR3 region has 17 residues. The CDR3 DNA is TGCGCCAGCAGCCAAGAAGAAGGACTAGCGGGATCCGGGGAGCTGTTTTTT. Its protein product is CASSQEEGLAGSGELFF.

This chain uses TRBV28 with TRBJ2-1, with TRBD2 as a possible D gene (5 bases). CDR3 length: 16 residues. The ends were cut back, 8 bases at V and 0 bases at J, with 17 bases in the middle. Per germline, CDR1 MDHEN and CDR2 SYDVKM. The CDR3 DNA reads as TGTGCCAGCGGACGGGCTAGCTCGACCTCCTACAATGAGCAGTTCTTC. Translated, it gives CASGRASSTSYNEQFF.

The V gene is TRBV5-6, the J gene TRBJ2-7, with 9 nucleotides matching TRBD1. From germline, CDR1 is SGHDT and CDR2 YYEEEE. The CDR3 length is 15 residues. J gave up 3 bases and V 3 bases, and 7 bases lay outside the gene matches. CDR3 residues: CASSSRTGAIYEQYF. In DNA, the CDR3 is TGTGCCAGCAGCTCCAGGACAGGGGCCATCTACGAGCAGTACTTC.

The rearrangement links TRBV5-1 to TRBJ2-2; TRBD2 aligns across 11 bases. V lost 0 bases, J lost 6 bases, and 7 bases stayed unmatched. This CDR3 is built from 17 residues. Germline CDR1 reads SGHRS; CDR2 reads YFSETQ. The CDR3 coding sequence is TGCGCCAGCAGCTTGGGGGTAACTAGCGGGAGCGCCGGGGAGCTGTTTTTT. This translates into CASSLGVTSGSAGELFF. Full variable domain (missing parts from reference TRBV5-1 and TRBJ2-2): KAGVTQTPRYLIKTRGQQVTLSCSPISGHRSVSWYQQTPGQGLQFLFEYFSETQRNKGNFPGRFSGRQFSNSRSEMNVSTLELGDSALYLCASSLGVTSGSAGELFFGEGSRLTVL.

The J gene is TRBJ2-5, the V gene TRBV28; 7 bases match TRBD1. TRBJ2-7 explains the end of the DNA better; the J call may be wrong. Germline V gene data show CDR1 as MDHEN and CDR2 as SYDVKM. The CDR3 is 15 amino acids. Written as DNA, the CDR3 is TGTGCCAGCAGTTTCTTTGACAGGGAGCTCTACGAGCAGTACTTC. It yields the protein CASSFFDRELYEQYF.